The T cell receptor beta chain described here comes from a study of blood T cell repertoires in COVID-19. For the study at large: Researchers got acute and convalescent COVID-19 samples from the United States, Italy and Spain. Sources were T cells, B-cell-depleted T cells, or PBMCs; the material itself was cDNA or gDNA.

Per the original data handling: Counts of nucleated cells, estimated from reference gene primer amplification, were obtained. Using immunoSEQ multiplex PCR, the repertoire was profiled, and TCRdb retains in-frame clones only, with some absent. The DNA was the basis for D and trimming; V, J and clone size are from that table. The sample holds about 100,000 clones, approximately 84% seen once. This clone has just one count. The CDR3 length is 13 residues. Per germline, CDR1 SEHNR and CDR2 FQNEAQ (reference sequence). Deletions cut 0 bases from V and 10 bases from J, with 9 bases between. The specimen was peripheral blood. This TCR came from a woman between 55 and 75 years old with acute or convalescent COVID-19. The rearrangement uses TRBV7-9 and TRBJ1-4; weak D call: TRBD1 (6 bases). The CDR3 bases are TGTGCCAGCAGCTTAGCACAGGGTGGAAAACTGTTTTTT. It is translated as CASSLAQGGKLFF.